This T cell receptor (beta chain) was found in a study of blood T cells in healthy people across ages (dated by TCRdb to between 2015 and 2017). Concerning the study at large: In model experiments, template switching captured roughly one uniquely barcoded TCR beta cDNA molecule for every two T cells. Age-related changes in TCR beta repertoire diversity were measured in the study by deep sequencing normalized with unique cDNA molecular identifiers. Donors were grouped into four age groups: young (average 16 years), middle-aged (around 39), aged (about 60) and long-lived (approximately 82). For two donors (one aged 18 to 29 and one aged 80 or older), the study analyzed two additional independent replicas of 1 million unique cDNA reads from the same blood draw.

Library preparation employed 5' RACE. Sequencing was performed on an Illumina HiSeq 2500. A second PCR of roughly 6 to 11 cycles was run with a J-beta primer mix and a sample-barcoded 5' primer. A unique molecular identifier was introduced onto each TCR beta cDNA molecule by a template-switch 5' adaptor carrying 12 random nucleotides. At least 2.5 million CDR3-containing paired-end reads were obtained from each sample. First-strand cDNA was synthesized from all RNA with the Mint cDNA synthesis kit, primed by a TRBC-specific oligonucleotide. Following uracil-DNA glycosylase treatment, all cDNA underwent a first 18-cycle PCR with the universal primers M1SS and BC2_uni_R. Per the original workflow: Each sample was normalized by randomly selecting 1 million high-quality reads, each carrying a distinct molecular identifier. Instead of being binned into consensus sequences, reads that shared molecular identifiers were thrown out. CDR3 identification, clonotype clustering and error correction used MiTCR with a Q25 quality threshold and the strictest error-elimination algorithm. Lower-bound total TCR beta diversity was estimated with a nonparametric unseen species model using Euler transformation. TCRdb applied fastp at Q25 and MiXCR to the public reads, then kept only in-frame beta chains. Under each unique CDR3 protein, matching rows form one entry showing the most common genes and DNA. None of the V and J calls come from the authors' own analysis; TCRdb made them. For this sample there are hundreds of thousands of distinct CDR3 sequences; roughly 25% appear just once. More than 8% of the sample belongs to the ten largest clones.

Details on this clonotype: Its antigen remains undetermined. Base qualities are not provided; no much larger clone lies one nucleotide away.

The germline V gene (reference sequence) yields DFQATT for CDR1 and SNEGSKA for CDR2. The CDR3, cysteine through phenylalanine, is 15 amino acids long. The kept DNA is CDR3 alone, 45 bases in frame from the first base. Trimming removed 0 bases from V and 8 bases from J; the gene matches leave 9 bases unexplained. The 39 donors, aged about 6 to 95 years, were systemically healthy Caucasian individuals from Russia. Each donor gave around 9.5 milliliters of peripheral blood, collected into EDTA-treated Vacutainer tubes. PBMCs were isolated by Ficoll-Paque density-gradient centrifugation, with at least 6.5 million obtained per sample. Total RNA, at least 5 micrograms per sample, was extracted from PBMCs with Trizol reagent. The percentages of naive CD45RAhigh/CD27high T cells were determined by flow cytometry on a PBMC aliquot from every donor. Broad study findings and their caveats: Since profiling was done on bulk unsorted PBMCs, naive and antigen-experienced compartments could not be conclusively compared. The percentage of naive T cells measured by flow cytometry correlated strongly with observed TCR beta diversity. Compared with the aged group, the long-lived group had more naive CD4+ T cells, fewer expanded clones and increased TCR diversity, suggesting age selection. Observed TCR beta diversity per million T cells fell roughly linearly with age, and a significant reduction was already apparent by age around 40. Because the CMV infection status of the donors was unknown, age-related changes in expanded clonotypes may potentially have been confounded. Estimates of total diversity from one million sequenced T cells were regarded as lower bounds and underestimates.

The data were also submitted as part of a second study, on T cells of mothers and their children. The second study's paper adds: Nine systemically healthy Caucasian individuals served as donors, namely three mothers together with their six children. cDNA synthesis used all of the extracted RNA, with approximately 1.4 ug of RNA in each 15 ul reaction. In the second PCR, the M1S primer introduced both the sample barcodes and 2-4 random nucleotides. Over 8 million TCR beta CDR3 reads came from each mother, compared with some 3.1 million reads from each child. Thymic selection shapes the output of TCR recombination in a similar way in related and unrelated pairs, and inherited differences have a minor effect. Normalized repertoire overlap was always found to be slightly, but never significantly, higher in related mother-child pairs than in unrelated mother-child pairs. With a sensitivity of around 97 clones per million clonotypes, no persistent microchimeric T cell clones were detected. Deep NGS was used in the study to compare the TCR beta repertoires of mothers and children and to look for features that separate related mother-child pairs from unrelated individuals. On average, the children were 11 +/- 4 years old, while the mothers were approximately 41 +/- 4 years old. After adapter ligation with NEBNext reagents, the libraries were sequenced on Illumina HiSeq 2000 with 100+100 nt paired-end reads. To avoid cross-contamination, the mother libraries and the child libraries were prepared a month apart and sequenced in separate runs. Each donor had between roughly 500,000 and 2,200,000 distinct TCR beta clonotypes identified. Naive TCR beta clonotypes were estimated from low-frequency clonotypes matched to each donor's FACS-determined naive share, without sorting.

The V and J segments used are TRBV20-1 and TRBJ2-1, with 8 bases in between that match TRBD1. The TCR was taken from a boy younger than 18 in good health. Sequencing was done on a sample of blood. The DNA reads TGCAGTGCTAGAGACCCAGGACAGGGCAGGGATGAGCAGTTCTTC. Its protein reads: CSARDPGQGRDEQFF.